The present T cell receptor beta chain was sequenced within a study of cytomegalovirus exposure and HLA in healthy donors. This clone was counted a few times. Trimming left V 8 bases short and J 2 bases short, with 19 bases between. Germline loops: CDR1 MDHEN, CDR2 SYDVKM. CDR3 length equals 15 residues. Primers for the PCR totalled 60 Vbeta and 13 Jbeta. TCRdb's table, derived via immunoSEQ multiplex PCR, lists solely in-frame clones and lacks some. The data show about 170,000 clones, with about four fifths seen just once and 2.3% held by the top ten. The V call is TRBV28, the J call TRBJ2-7; a weak D match, TRBD1 (6 bases). The source of this sequence is a woman in her fifties or sixties in good health and CMV-seronegative. The sequencing sample was made of PBMCs. CDR3 protein: CASGLRDKPTYEQYF. The DNA for the CDR3 is TGTGCCAGCGGCCTCCGGGACAAACCTACCTACGAGCAGTACTTC.